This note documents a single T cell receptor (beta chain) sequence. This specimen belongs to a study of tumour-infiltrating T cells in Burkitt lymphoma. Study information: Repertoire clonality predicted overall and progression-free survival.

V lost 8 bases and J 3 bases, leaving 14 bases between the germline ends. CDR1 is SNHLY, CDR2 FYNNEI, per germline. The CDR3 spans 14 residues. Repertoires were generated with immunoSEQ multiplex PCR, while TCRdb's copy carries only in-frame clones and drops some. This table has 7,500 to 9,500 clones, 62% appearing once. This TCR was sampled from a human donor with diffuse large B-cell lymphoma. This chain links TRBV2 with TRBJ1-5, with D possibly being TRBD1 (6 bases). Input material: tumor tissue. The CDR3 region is CASLGGGINQPQHF. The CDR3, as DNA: TGTGCCAGCCTTGGGGGCGGCATCAATCAGCCCCAGCATTTT.